This T cell receptor (beta chain) was sequenced during a study of cytomegalovirus exposure and HLA in healthy donors. This clone was recorded once. The CDR3 has 16 amino acids. Germline trimming cut 1 base from V and 4 bases from J; bases unmatched to any gene: 1. CDR1 SGHVS and CDR2 FNYEAQ come from the germline V gene. Primers: 60 Vbeta forward and 13 Jbeta reverse. Assay: immunoSEQ multiplex PCR; the TCRdb copy retains only in-frame clones and omits some. The table records 160,000 or so clones, roughly 80% of them present only once. The sequencing input was PBMCs. This chain uses TRBV7-6 with TRBJ2-1; 13 bases are shared with TRBD2. The receptor comes from a female donor in good health and CMV-seronegative. The DNA of the CDR3 is TGTGCCAGCAGCTTAGGGACTAGCGGGAGTTACAATGAGCAGTTCTTC. Translation gives CASSLGTSGSYNEQFF.